Following are 16 T cell receptor beta chains from one sample sequenced in a study of graft-versus-host responses after intestinal transplantation. Measured with immunoSEQ multiplex PCR; TCRdb has only the in-frame clones, and not every one. The sample lists some 11,000 clones; around four fifths were seen once. The specimen comprised PBMCs, sampled approximately 120 days after transplant. Source of these receptors: a human patient who received an intestinal transplant, so some T cells may come from the graft donor.

The chain recombines TRBV6-6 with TRBJ2-1; 7 bases line up with TRBD2. After removal of 2 bases from V and 7 bases from J, the junction contained 8 bases not matched to a gene. CDR3 size: 15 residues. CDR1 and CDR2 from the germline V gene are MNHNY and SVGAGI (reference sequence). CDR3 coding DNA: TGTGCCAGCAGTTACGGGGCGGGAGTCGGGAATGAGCAGTTCTTC. Protein: CASSYGAGVGNEQFF.

The table lists this clone with a few counts. This rearrangement joins TRBV6-1 to TRBJ2-5; D uncertain. The CDR3 extends over 11 amino acids. Germline values: CDR1 MNHNS, CDR2 SASEGT. The ends were cut back, 4 bases at V and 5 bases at J, with 5 bases in the middle. CDR3 sequence: CASSGLETQYF. The CDR3 region has the DNA TGTGCCAGCAGTGGCTTGGAGACCCAGTACTTC.

The chain joins TRBV6-7 to TRBJ2-2; the D gene is possibly TRBD2 (6 bases). TRBV6-7 is classed as an ORF, of uncertain function. Trimming cost V 6 bases and J 1 base, with 12 bases left between them. The CDR3 has 15 residues. CDR3 sequence (DNA): TGTGCCAGCAGGGTATCGCGGGGGAACACCGGGGAGCTGTTTTTT. It translates to CASRVSRGNTGELFF.

This chain uses TRBV9 with TRBJ2-7; TRBD2 might be the D (7 bases). The V end was cut by 1 base, the J end by 2 bases, with 28 bases between. The CDR3 runs 20 residues. Germline V gives CDR1 SGDLS, CDR2 YYNGEE. CDR3 bases: TGTGCCAGCAGCGTACACCCGGGGGGCCTAATGGCGGGAGTCCCCTACGAGCAGTACTTC. Amino acid sequence: CASSVHPGGLMAGVPYEQYF.

The rearrangement joins TRBV10-3 to TRBJ2-1; 9 positions match TRBD1. The CDR3 is made up of 15 amino acids. Germline V gene sequence: CDR1 ENHRY, CDR2 SYGVKD. V dropped 6 bases and J dropped 1; count of bases not matched to a gene: 4. The CDR3 DNA is TGTGCCATCAGGGAACAGGGGGCATCCTACAATGAGCAGTTCTTC. Translating gives CAIREQGASYNEQFF.

V gene TRBV21-1 combines with J gene TRBJ1-5. TRBV21-1 is listed as a pseudogene. The length of the CDR3 is 14 residues. The CDR3 coding sequence is TGTGCCAGCAGCAAAACCTTCGTGATTCAGCCCCAGCATTTT. This gives the protein CASSKTFVIQPQHF.

This sequence joins TRBV5-4 and TRBJ2-6; the D is unclear. Germline CDR1 is SGHNT and CDR2 is YYREEE (reference sequence). CDR3 length equals 15 residues. V dropped 4 bases and J dropped 0 bases, with 8 bases sitting between them. The CDR3 DNA sequence: TGTGCCAGCAGCCCCCTAACCTCTGGGGCCAACGTCCTGACTTTC. Protein sequence: CASSPLTSGANVLTF. Looking up the rest from reference TRBV5-4 and TRBJ2-6 gives the full variable domain: ETGVTQSPTHLIKTRGQQVTLRCSSQSGHNTVSWYQQALGQGPQFIFQYYREEENGRGNFPPRFSGLQFPNYSSELNVNALELDDSALYLCASSPLTSGANVLTFGAGSRLTVL.

V and J are TRBV6-5 and TRBJ2-1, with 8 bases matching TRBD1. Germline V CDR1 and CDR2: MNHEY, SVGAGI. The J segment lost 4 bases and the V segment lost 5 bases, leaving 7 bases of the junction unmatched. This CDR3 region has 15 residues. The CDR3 bases are TGTGCCAGCAGTACTGGACAGGGAATTTACAATGAGCAGTTCTTC. Its translation is CASSTGQGIYNEQFF.

CDR3 amino acids: CASSHRDRGHNSPLHF. Written as DNA, the CDR3 is TGTGCCAGCAGTCACCGGGACAGAGGGCATAATTCACCCCTCCACTTT. This chain links TRBV27 with TRBJ1-6, with 7 bases aligning to TRBD1. Germline V CDR1 and CDR2: MNHEY, SMNVEV (reference sequence). Unmatched junction bases numbered 9, after V lost 5 bases and J lost 5 bases. The CDR3 extends over 16 amino acids.

The rearrangement uses TRBV19 and TRBJ1-1, with a weak D call TRBD1 (5 bases). Germline V gene lookup returns CDR1 LNHDA and CDR2 SQIVND (reference sequence). With 3 bases removed from V and 4 bases from J, the gap between germline ends came to 12 bases. The CDR3 is 14 residues long. CDR3 loop: CASSIMGVVTEAFF. The CDR3 DNA sequence: TGTGCCAGTAGTATCATGGGGGTGGTCACTGAAGCTTTCTTT.

The chain combines TRBV9 with TRBJ2-3, with 11 nucleotides matching TRBD2. Unmatched junction bases numbered 7, after V lost 2 bases and J lost 2 bases. Germline V gene data show CDR1 as SGDLS and CDR2 as YYNGEE. The CDR3 is made up of 17 amino acids. The CDR3 spells CASSVTSGRTLTDTQYF. The CDR3 DNA is TGTGCCAGCAGCGTCACTAGCGGGAGAACCCTCACAGATACGCAGTATTTT.

This chain uses TRBV6-6 with TRBJ2-7; D might be TRBD1 or TRBD2, each matching 5 bases. CDR3 length equals 12 residues. The V and J ends lost 6 bases and 2 bases respectively, with 8 bases between them. Germline V gene lookup returns CDR1 MNHNY and CDR2 SVGAGI (reference sequence). For the CDR3, the DNA is TGTGCCAGCAGCCGGGACCCCTACGAGCAGTACTTC. Encoded protein: CASSRDPYEQYF.

This clone came up a few times. J is TRBJ2-1 and V is TRBV30, with 8 bases lining up with TRBD2. The CDR3 spans 11 residues. The V gene end was trimmed by 4 bases and the J gene end by 7 bases; junction bases not matched to a gene: 0. Looked up from germline, CDR1 is GTSNPN and CDR2 is SVGIG (reference sequence). CDR3: CAWTSGNEQFF. The CDR3 DNA follows: TGTGCCTGGACTAGCGGGAATGAGCAGTTCTTC.

The chain couples TRBV7-8 to TRBJ2-6, with D possibly TRBD2 on 5 matching bases. The CDR3 has 16 residues. The ends were cut back, 4 bases at V and 0 bases at J, with 10 bases in the middle. Germline V CDR1 and CDR2: SGHVS, FQNEAQ. CDR3 coding DNA: TGTGCCAGCAGCTCCGGACTCCTCTCTGGGGCCAACGTCCTGACTTTC. Protein product: CASSSGLLSGANVLTF.

The chain joins TRBV18 to TRBJ1-3; D remains ambiguous. The germline V gene has CDR1 KGHSH and CDR2 LQKENI. The CDR3 spans 16 residues. Deletions cut 1 base from V and 0 bases from J, with 10 bases between. The CDR3 sequence is CASSPQDGSSGNTIYF. In DNA, the CDR3 is TGTGCCAGCTCACCACAAGACGGGAGCTCTGGAAACACCATATATTTT.

This chain uses TRBV2 with TRBJ2-3; D ambiguous. Per germline, CDR1 SNHLY and CDR2 FYNNEI. The CDR3 totals 14 residues. V was clipped by 3 bases and J by 1 base, with 8 bases between them. The DNA of the CDR3 is TGTGCCAGCAGTGAGTGGTCGGGCACAGATACGCAGTATTTT. Translating gives CASSEWSGTDTQYF.